The 16 T cell receptor beta chains reported below all come from one sample, sequenced in a study of T cell responses to AZD1222 COVID-19 vaccine (dated by TCRdb to the early 2020s). What the time point label conveys for this sample: about 28 days (+/-7) after the second vaccine dose. The library was built by means of the immunoSEQ multiplex PCR assay. Held by TCRdb, this immuneACCESS table contains in-frame sequences only and omits some clones. Under half of the omission traces to an unresolved V gene where checked; the cause of the rest is unknown. Counted in this sample were fewer than 100,000 clones; approximately 84% of them appeared once. The top ten constitute around 14% of the sample. The source material was peripheral blood, sampled 28 days after the second AZD1222 dose. These receptors came from an adult who received the AZD1222 COVID-19 vaccine.

The rearrangement joins TRBV3-1 (or the pseudogene TRBV3-2) to TRBJ1-2; D gene uncertain. V lost 4 bases and J 7 bases, leaving 13 bases between the germline ends. The CDR3 has 13 amino acids. Germline V CDR1 and CDR2: LGHDT, YNNKEL (reference sequence). CDR3 in amino acids: CASSPGPLRGYTF. The CDR3 DNA reads as TGTGCCAGCAGCCCAGGACCGCTACGTGGCTACACCTTC.

This clone was picked up one time. The chain couples TRBV6-5 to TRBJ2-7; maybe TRBD2 (6 bases). Germline lookup yields CDR1 MNHEY and CDR2 SVGAGI. The CDR3 runs 15 residues. V was cut by 3 bases and J by 1 base, with 13 bases left in between. The CDR3 sequence is CASSYGPGESYEQYF. The CDR3, as DNA: TGTGCCAGCAGTTATGGGCCGGGAGAATCCTACGAGCAGTACTTC.

The chain employs TRBV7-9 and TRBJ1-1, with a possible D match to TRBD1 (5 bases). V shed 5 bases and J shed 2 bases, with 12 bases lying between them. Germline values: CDR1 SEHNR, CDR2 FQNEAQ (reference sequence). CDR3 size: 14 residues. CDR3 coding DNA: TGTGCCAGCAGCCCCAGACAGCTTAACACTGAAGCTTTCTTT. Amino acids: CASSPRQLNTEAFF.

This clone has only a few counts. This chain connects TRBV4-3 to TRBJ2-7; 7 nucleotides agree with TRBD1. The CDR3 contains 16 residues. Germline V gene lookup returns CDR1 LGHNA and CDR2 YSLEER. The trim removed 1 base at V and 6 bases at J, leaving 12 bases unmatched. CDR3 coding DNA: TGCGCCAGCAGCCAAGTAGCCGGGACAGACGTCGGCGAGCAGTACTTC. Translation gives CASSQVAGTDVGEQYF.

The J gene is TRBJ1-4, the V gene TRBV6-5, with no clear D. Germline CDR1 and CDR2: MNHEY and SVGAGI. The V gene lost 1 base and the J gene lost 3 bases, with 6 bases spanning the gap. This CDR3 is built from 14 residues. In nucleotides, the CDR3 is TGTGCCAGCAGTTACTTGACGGCTAATGAAAAACTGTTTTTT. Translating gives CASSYLTANEKLFF.

The chain combines TRBV19 with TRBJ2-2; D remains ambiguous. The V gene's germline CDR1 is LNHDA and CDR2 SQIVND (reference sequence). The V end lost 5 bases, the J end lost 4 bases, and 11 bases lay between the germline ends. This CDR3 is built from 14 residues. The CDR3 nucleotides are TGTGCCAGTAGTCTGGGTTTCGGCACCGGGGAGCTGTTTTTT. This gives the protein CASSLGFGTGELFF.

This clone was recorded only once. V usage is TRBV6-5 and J usage is TRBJ1-2; no clear D gene. The CDR3 is made up of 12 amino acids. Germline V gene sequence: CDR1 MNHEY, CDR2 SVGAGI. With 7 bases removed from V and 6 bases from J, the gap between germline ends came to 12 bases. The CDR3 DNA reads as TGTGCCAGCATTGGAGGGCGGGATGGCTACACCTTC. Residues: CASIGGRDGYTF.

The chain is built from TRBV2 and TRBJ1-2; no clear D. The V and J ends lost 3 bases and 6 bases respectively, with 14 bases between them. Per the germline V gene, CDR1 is SNHLY and CDR2 is FYNNEI. The CDR3 is 14 residues long. The CDR3 DNA reads as TGTGCCAGCAGTGACGGACGGGGTAGCGATGGCTACACCTTC. Translating it yields CASSDGRGSDGYTF.

The rearrangement uses TRBV5-4 and TRBJ2-5; a possible D gene is TRBD2 (5 bases). The CDR3 is 14 amino acids. V gave up 3 bases and J gave up 5 bases, with 14 bases separating them. Germline-derived CDR1 and CDR2 are SGHNT and YYREEE (reference sequence). The CDR3 coding sequence is TGTGCCAGCAGCTCGGTCCGAGGGCGGGAGACCCAGTACTTC. This sequence encodes CASSSVRGRETQYF.

V and J are TRBV5-6 and TRBJ2-1; 9 nucleotides align to TRBD2. Germline V CDR1 and CDR2: SGHDT, YYEEEE. Trimming removed 4 bases from V and 7 bases from J; junction bases left unmatched: 15. This CDR3 is 17 amino acids long. The CDR3 loop reads CASSLDWRGGRGNEQFF. The DNA for the CDR3 is TGTGCCAGCAGCCTGGACTGGCGGGGGGGTCGTGGAAATGAGCAGTTCTTC.

The V gene is TRBV7-2, the J gene TRBJ2-3; D uncertain. The CDR3 runs to 12 residues. CDR1 is SGHTA and CDR2 is FQGNSA in the germline V gene. The germline V and J ends were trimmed by 7 bases and 3 bases, with 8 bases remaining between them. The CDR3 DNA reads TGTGCCAGCACTCCCCTGACAGATACGCAGTATTTT. Translated: CASTPLTDTQYF.

The rearrangement joins TRBV5-1 to TRBJ1-1; perhaps TRBD1 as D (5 bases). The germline gives CDR1 SGHRS, CDR2 YFSETQ. The CDR3 extends over 15 amino acids. V lost 2 bases and J 1 base, leaving 12 bases between the germline ends. The CDR3 loop reads CASSLLWTPNTEAFF. The CDR3, as DNA: TGCGCCAGCAGCTTACTTTGGACACCGAACACTGAAGCTTTCTTT.

This clone has only a few counts. This rearrangement joins TRBV18 to TRBJ2-3; TRBD2 aligns across 10 bases. The CDR3 runs 17 residues. V dropped 3 bases and J dropped 2; count of bases not matched to a gene: 8. Germline V gives CDR1 KGHSH, CDR2 LQKENI. CDR3 amino acids: CASSPLRTSGTTDTQYF. The CDR3, as DNA: TGTGCCAGCTCACCTCTACGGACTAGCGGAACCACAGATACGCAGTATTTT.

The gene calls are TRBV7-3 and TRBJ2-7; 8 bases map to TRBD2. Germline-derived CDR1 and CDR2 are SGHTA and FQGTGA. The CDR3 contains 14 residues. V trimming: 6 bases; J trimming: 5 bases; junction bases outside the gene matches: 9. CDR3 nucleotides: TGTGCCAGCAGTCATAGCGGGGAAAGCGACGAGCAGTACTTC. Its protein is CASSHSGESDEQYF.

The gene calls are TRBV30 and TRBJ1-1; D is ambiguous. The germline gives CDR1 GTSNPN, CDR2 SVGIG (reference sequence). V lost 0 bases and J 8 bases, leaving 7 bases between the germline ends. The CDR3 runs 11 residues. The CDR3, as DNA: TGTGCCTGGAGTGTACGGAAAGAAGCTTTCTTT. This codes for CAWSVRKEAFF.

The chain is built from TRBV2 and TRBJ2-5, with 9 bases fitting TRBD2. V shed 5 bases and J 0 bases; nucleotides not matched to a gene: 10. CDR3 length: 17 amino acids. Looked up from germline, CDR1 is SNHLY and CDR2 is FYNNEI. The CDR3 loop is CASSFVVSGSNQETQYF. CDR3 coding DNA: TGTGCCAGCAGTTTCGTGGTTAGCGGGAGCAACCAAGAGACCCAGTACTTC.